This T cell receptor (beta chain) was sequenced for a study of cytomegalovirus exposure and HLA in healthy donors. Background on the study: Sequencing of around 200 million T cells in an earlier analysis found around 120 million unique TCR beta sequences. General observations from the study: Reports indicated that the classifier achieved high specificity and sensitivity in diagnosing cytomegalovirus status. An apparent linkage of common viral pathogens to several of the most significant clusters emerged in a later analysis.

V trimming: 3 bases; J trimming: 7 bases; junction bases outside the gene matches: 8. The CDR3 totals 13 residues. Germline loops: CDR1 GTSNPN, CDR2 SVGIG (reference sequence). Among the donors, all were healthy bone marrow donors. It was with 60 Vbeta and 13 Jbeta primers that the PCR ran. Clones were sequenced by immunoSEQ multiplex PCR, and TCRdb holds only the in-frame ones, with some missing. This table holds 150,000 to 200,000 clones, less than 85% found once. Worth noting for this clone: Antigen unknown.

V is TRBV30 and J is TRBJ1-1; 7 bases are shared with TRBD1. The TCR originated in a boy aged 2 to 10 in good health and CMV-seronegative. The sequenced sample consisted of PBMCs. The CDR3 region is CAWRAYRGLEAFF. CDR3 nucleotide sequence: TGTGCCTGGAGGGCATACAGGGGTCTTGAAGCTTTCTTT. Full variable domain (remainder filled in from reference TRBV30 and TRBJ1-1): SQTIHQWPATLVQPVGSPLSLECTVEGTSNPNLYWYRQAAGRGLQLLFYSVGIGQISSEVPQNLSASRPQDRQFILSSKKLLLSDSGFYLCAWRAYRGLEAFFGQGTRLTVV.